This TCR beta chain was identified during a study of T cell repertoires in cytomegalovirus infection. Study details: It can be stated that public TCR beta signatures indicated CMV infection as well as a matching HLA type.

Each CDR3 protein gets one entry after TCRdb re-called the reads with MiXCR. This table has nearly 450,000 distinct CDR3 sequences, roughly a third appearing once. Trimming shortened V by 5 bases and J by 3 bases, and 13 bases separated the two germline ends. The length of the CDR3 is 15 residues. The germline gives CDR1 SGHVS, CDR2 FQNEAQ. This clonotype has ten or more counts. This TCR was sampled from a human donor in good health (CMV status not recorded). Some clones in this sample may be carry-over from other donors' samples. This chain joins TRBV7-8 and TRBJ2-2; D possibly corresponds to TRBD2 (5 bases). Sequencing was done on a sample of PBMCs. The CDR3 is CASSARRIDTGELFF. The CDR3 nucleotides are TGTGCCAGCAGCGCCAGGAGGATCGACACCGGGGAGCTGTTTTTT. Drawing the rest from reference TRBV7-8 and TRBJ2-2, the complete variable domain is GAGVSQSPRYKVAKRGQDVALRCDPISGHVSLFWYQQALGQGPEFLTYFQNEAQLDKSGLPSDRFFAERPEGSVSTLKIQRTQQEDSAVYLCASSARRIDTGELFFGEGSRLTVL.